The 17 T cell receptor beta chains listed next were all sequenced from one sample in a study of T cell changes during pregnancy in multiple sclerosis. Profiled with immunoSEQ multiplex PCR; TCRdb holds only in-frame clones, not every one. This table holds 95,000 to 100,000 clones, 90% to 95% found once. Source: peripheral blood, taken after pregnancy. The receptors stem from a female donor in good health, enrolled as a control in a pregnancy study.

With regard to this clone: The same CDR3 is also encoded by other DNA sequences in this sample. The chain is built from TRBV28 and TRBJ1-5, with D possibly TRBD1 on 5 matching bases. Germline V lookup: CDR1 MDHEN, CDR2 SYDVKM. V lost 8 bases, J lost 4 bases, and 12 bases lay in between. The CDR3 runs 13 residues. The CDR3 bases are TGTGCCAGCCTTCAGGGTTTAAATCAGCCCCAGCATTTT. This gives the protein CASLQGLNQPQHF.

The chain joins TRBV7-9 to TRBJ2-1, with TRBD2 matching over 12 bases. CDR1 is SEHNR and CDR2 is FQNEAQ in the germline V gene (reference sequence). The CDR3 totals 17 residues. The V segment lost 2 bases and the J segment 8 bases; nucleotides outside the gene matches: 10. CDR3 in DNA: TGTGCCAGCAGCTTAACTAGCGGGGGGCCGTCAGGTTATGAGCAGTTCTTC. This gives the protein CASSLTSGGPSGYEQFF.

The chain combines TRBV7-9 with TRBJ1-1; unclear D gene. Trimming stripped 4 bases from V and 1 base from J, with 10 bases between. This CDR3 has 14 amino acids. Germline V gene sequence: CDR1 SEHNR, CDR2 FQNEAQ (reference sequence). The CDR3 region is CASSYTGGNTEAFF. CDR3 sequence (DNA): TGTGCCAGCAGCTATACTGGAGGGAACACTGAAGCTTTCTTT.

This clone has a single count. The rearrangement uses TRBV19 and TRBJ1-1; D is possibly TRBD1 (5 bases). CDR3 length equals 15 residues. Germline V gene data show CDR1 as LNHDA and CDR2 as SQIVND (reference sequence). Trimming took off 3 bases at V and 3 bases at J, with 14 bases between the two ends. This CDR3 is CASSMGIRGDTEAFF. CDR3 DNA sequence: TGTGCCAGTAGTATGGGAATCCGGGGGGACACTGAAGCTTTCTTT.

The chain couples TRBV27 to TRBJ2-3; TRBD2 matches 13 bases. Germline CDR1 reads MNHEY; CDR2 reads SMNVEV (reference sequence). The CDR3 has 16 residues. The V and J ends lost 3 bases and 3 bases, in that order; junction bases with no gene match: 3. The CDR3 coding sequence is TGTGCCAGCAGTTTCGGACTAGCGGGAGAGACAGATACGCAGTATTTT. Its translation: CASSFGLAGETDTQYF.

The chain carries TRBV11-1 and TRBJ1-5, with a weak D call TRBD1 (5 bases). The CDR3 spans 13 residues. From germline, CDR1 is SGHAT and CDR2 FQDESV (reference sequence). V gave up 3 bases and J gave up 9 bases, with 12 bases separating them. CDR3 region: CASSLGPEGPQHF. As DNA, the CDR3 is TGTGCCAGCAGCTTGGGGCCGGAGGGGCCCCAGCATTTT.

This clone was recorded only once. This chain joins TRBV5-4 and TRBJ1-1, with a tentative D call TRBD1 (5 bases). Trimming left V 5 bases short and J 2 bases short, with 16 bases between. Germline CDR1 is SGHNT and CDR2 is YYREEE (reference sequence). CDR3 length: 15 amino acids. The DNA for the CDR3 is TGTGCCAGCAGGATGGGACTAGGGCGTAACACTGAAGCTTTCTTT. It translates to CASRMGLGRNTEAFF.

The rearrangement joins TRBV5-1 to TRBJ2-5; D uncertain. This CDR3 contains 11 residues. V dropped 3 bases and J dropped 2 bases, with 2 bases sitting between them. Germline CDR1 reads SGHRS; CDR2 reads YFSETQ. In nucleotides, the CDR3 is TGCGCCAGCAGCTCTCAAGAGACCCAGTACTTC. Translated, it gives CASSSQETQYF.

J is TRBJ2-1 and V is TRBV19, with D perhaps TRBD2 (7 bases). The CDR3 loop spans 14 amino acids. CDR1 is LNHDA and CDR2 is SQIVND in the germline V gene (reference sequence). The ends were cut back, 5 bases at V and 9 bases at J, with 17 bases in the middle. The CDR3 region has the DNA TGTGCCAGTAGTCCCGGGGGGCCTCCGGGTGAGCAGTTCTTC. Translated: CASSPGGPPGEQFF.

Concerning this clone: The same CDR3 arises from other DNA sequences in this sample as well. This chain's CDR3 is CASSLAGTGVNEQFF. The CDR3 DNA sequence: TGCGCCAGCAGCTTGGCCGGGACAGGGGTAAATGAGCAGTTCTTC. The chain couples TRBV5-1 to TRBJ2-1, with TRBD1 identical over 10 bases. J was trimmed by 7 bases and V by 0 bases; bases with no gene match: 4. The germline CDR1 and CDR2 sequences are SGHRS and YFSETQ. The CDR3 is made up of 15 amino acids.

The chain is built from TRBV5-1 and TRBJ1-4; D may be TRBD1 (5 bases). Trimming removed 0 bases from V and 5 bases from J, with 20 bases in between. The CDR3 runs to 18 residues. Germline CDR1 SGHRS, CDR2 YFSETQ. The CDR3 sequence: CASSLVWDRGSLNEKLFF. The CDR3 nucleotides are TGCGCCAGCAGCTTGGTATGGGACCGGGGGTCTCTCAATGAAAAACTGTTTTTT.

V usage is TRBV7-9 and J usage is TRBJ2-3; no reliable D call. CDR3 length: 13 residues. With 5 bases removed from V and 1 base from J, the gap between germline ends came to 7 bases. Germline loops: CDR1 SEHNR, CDR2 FQNEAQ (reference sequence). CDR3 sequence: CASSPLGTDTQYF. CDR3 coding DNA: TGTGCCAGCAGCCCACTCGGCACAGATACGCAGTATTTT.

The chain uses TRBV4-2 and TRBJ2-1, with no clear D. Germline V gives CDR1 LGHNA, CDR2 YNFKEQ. Trimming shortened V by 3 bases and J by 4 bases, and 10 bases separated the two germline ends. There are 14 residues in the CDR3. CDR3 amino acids: CASSQGTEYNEQFF. In DNA, the CDR3 is TGTGCCAGCAGCCAGGGTACAGAATACAATGAGCAGTTCTTC.

The chain recombines TRBV6-5 with TRBJ1-1, with a possible D match to TRBD1 (6 bases). The germline V gene encodes CDR1 MNHEY and CDR2 SVGAGI. The CDR3 has 12 residues. Between the trimmed V and J ends, which lost 3 bases and 10 bases, there was a span of 12 bases. CDR3 residues: CASSYSGARAFF. CDR3 DNA: TGTGCCAGCAGTTATTCAGGGGCGAGAGCTTTCTTT.

The chain recombines TRBV28 with TRBJ1-1, with 8 bases fitting TRBD1. The CDR3 consists of 18 residues. Trimming took 6 bases from V and 0 from J; bases not matched to a gene: 15. Germline V CDR1 and CDR2: MDHEN, SYDVKM. CDR3 in amino acids: CASRRVPRTGPMNTEAFF. CDR3 sequence (DNA): TGTGCCAGCAGACGAGTCCCAAGGACAGGGCCTATGAACACTGAAGCTTTCTTT.

This clone was counted once. The chain employs TRBV30 and TRBJ2-7; 8 bases agree with TRBD1. The V gene end was trimmed by 0 bases and the J gene end by 2 bases; junction bases not matched to a gene: 9. This CDR3 is built from 16 residues. Germline values: CDR1 GTSNPN, CDR2 SVGIG (reference sequence). The CDR3, as DNA: TGTGCCTGGAGTGTAGCCCGACAGGGGCGACCCTACGAGCAGTACTTC. This gives the protein CAWSVARQGRPYEQYF.

V usage is TRBV6-1 and J usage is TRBJ1-5; 7 nucleotides align to TRBD1. This CDR3 contains 15 residues. With V trimmed by 6 bases and J by 4 bases, 9 bases remained unmatched. Germline CDR1 reads MNHNS; CDR2 reads SASEGT. CDR3 in DNA: TGTGCCAGCAGCCTTGACAGGGACCCTAATCAGCCCCAGCATTTT. Translated, it gives CASSLDRDPNQPQHF.